The 13 T cell receptor beta chains given below trace back to one sample, sequenced in a study of identical twins. MiXCR was run by TCRdb on the 5' RACE reads, yielding one entry per CDR3 protein. Counted here are fewer than 550,000 distinct CDR3 sequences, 13% to 15% occurring once; the ten biggest clones make up approximately 0.9%. The sample was also linked to a second study, of yellow fever vaccine responses in identical twins.

Sequenced sample: CD4+ T cells sorted from blood. The source is a woman between 18 and 29 years old in good health.

This clonotype was observed a handful of times. The chain has TRBV12-5 and TRBJ2-3; D is unresolved. Looked up from germline, CDR1 is LGHNT and CDR2 is FRNRAP. The CDR3 is 13 amino acids. The germline V and J ends were trimmed by 1 base and 6 bases, with 8 bases remaining between them. CDR3 DNA sequence: TGTGCTAGTGGTTTGGGTTTTTTGGATACGCAGTATTTT. Translation gives CASGLGFLDTQYF.

This clonotype was counted only a few times. V is TRBV2 and J is TRBJ2-5; TRBD2 aligns across 9 bases. Germline V gene sequence: CDR1 SNHLY, CDR2 FYNNEI. V shed 1 base and J 5 bases; nucleotides not matched to a gene: 5. The length of the CDR3 is 15 residues. CDR3 DNA: TGTGCCAGCAGTGAAGGCGCTAGCGGGACGGAGACCCAGTACTTC. Translation: CASSEGASGTETQYF.

This clonotype showed up just a few times. J is TRBJ2-1 and V is TRBV27, with a tentative D call TRBD2 (6 bases). V was clipped by 2 bases and J by 6 bases, with 14 bases between them. Per germline, CDR1 MNHEY and CDR2 SMNVEV (reference sequence). This CDR3 has 15 amino acids. The CDR3 spells CASSLRGGRGNEQFF. Written as DNA, the CDR3 is TGTGCCAGCAGTTTACGGGGAGGACGGGGCAATGAGCAGTTCTTC.

This clonotype was detected only a few times. The rearrangement links TRBV14 to TRBJ1-6; 9 bases fit TRBD1. CDR1 is SGHDN, CDR2 FVKESK, per germline. The CDR3 length is 15 residues. V was pared by 3 bases and J by 9 bases, with 6 bases of the junction left unmatched. CDR3 sequence reads: CASSQPGTGLSPLHF. In DNA form, the CDR3 reads TGTGCCAGCAGCCAGCCCGGGACAGGGCTTTCACCCCTCCACTTT.

V gene TRBV2 combines with J gene TRBJ2-7; D gene uncertain. The CDR3 extends over 18 amino acids. The germline V gene has CDR1 SNHLY and CDR2 FYNNEI. V lost 11 bases and J lost 2, with 31 bases in between. CDR3: CAFCLFGGSATKTYEQYF. In DNA, the CDR3 is TGTGCCTTCTGTTTATTTGGTGGAAGTGCCACCAAAACCTACGAGCAGTACTTC.

The chain has TRBV7-2 and TRBJ2-7; 8 nucleotides line up with TRBD1. V shed 5 bases, J shed 1 base, and the junction held 10 bases outside the gene matches. This CDR3 contains 16 residues. CDR1 is SGHTA, CDR2 FQGNSA, per germline. Here the CDR3 DNA reads TGTGCCAGCAGCCTTCACAGGGGGTATGGGTCCTACGAGCAGTACTTC. Its protein product is CASSLHRGYGSYEQYF.

The chain has TRBV12-5 and TRBJ2-2, with D possibly being TRBD2 (6 bases). With 5 bases removed from V and 5 bases from J, the gap between germline ends came to 12 bases. The CDR3 runs 14 residues. Germline CDR1 and CDR2: LGHNT and FRNRAP. In DNA form, the CDR3 reads TGTGCTAGTGGTCTGACGGGGGTGACCGGGGAGCTGTTTTTT. It specifies CASGLTGVTGELFF.

This clonotype was picked up a small number of times. The chain is built from TRBV28 and TRBJ1-3, with D unresolved. CDR1 and CDR2 from the germline V gene are MDHEN and SYDVKM. The CDR3 is 14 amino acids. Trimming shortened V by 5 bases and J by 4 bases, and 12 bases separated the two germline ends. Here the CDR3 reads CASSETGVGNTIYF. The CDR3 DNA follows: TGTGCCAGCAGTGAAACGGGAGTCGGAAACACCATATATTTT.

The chain uses TRBV6-1 and TRBJ2-5; either TRBD1 or TRBD2 may supply D (6 bases each). Between the trimmed V and J ends, which lost 5 bases and 4 bases, there was a span of 17 bases. Germline-derived CDR1 and CDR2 are MNHNS and SASEGT. The CDR3 totals 15 residues. The CDR3: CASSTPRGVPETQYF. In nucleotides, the CDR3 is TGTGCCAGCAGTACGCCGAGGGGGGTCCCAGAGACCCAGTACTTC.

This clonotype was seen only a few times. The chain uses TRBV3-1 and TRBJ2-7; 11 bases align to TRBD2. Germline V CDR1 and CDR2: LGHDT, YNNKEL (reference sequence). V was clipped by 4 bases and J by 3 bases; unmatched bases: 8. The CDR3 sequence is 16 residues long. CDR3 protein: CASSPSRLAGIYEQYF. The DNA of the CDR3 is TGTGCCAGCAGCCCCTCCCGACTAGCGGGAATCTACGAGCAGTACTTC.

In its sample, this clonotype was seen many times. J is TRBJ1-4 and V is TRBV12-3 or TRBV12-4; D perhaps matches TRBD1 (6 bases). The ends were cut back, 5 bases at V and 5 bases at J, with 15 bases in the middle. The CDR3 consists of 15 residues. The CDR3: CASSHGEGDNEKLFF. The CDR3 DNA reads as TGTGCCAGCAGTCACGGGGAGGGGGACAATGAAAAACTGTTTTTT.

This clonotype has a handful of counts. The chain employs TRBV3-1 and TRBJ1-4; tentative D call: TRBD1 (5 bases). Germline V gene data show CDR1 as LGHDT and CDR2 as YNNKEL (reference sequence). The CDR3 loop spans 14 amino acids. V lost 1 base, J lost 6 bases, and 9 bases lay in between. CDR3 sequence reads: CASSQAGSDEKLFF. Here the CDR3 DNA reads TGTGCCAGCAGCCAAGCAGGGAGCGATGAAAAACTGTTTTTT.

The CDR3 DNA sequence: TGCGCCAGCAGCCAAGGGGACACCAATCAGCCCCAGCATTTT. Its translation is CASSQGDTNQPQHF. The gene calls are TRBV4-1 and TRBJ1-5, with D possibly being TRBD1 (6 bases). Germline V gives CDR1 MGHRA, CDR2 YSYEKL. Trimming removed 1 base from V and 3 bases from J, with 7 bases in between. The length of the CDR3 is 14 residues.